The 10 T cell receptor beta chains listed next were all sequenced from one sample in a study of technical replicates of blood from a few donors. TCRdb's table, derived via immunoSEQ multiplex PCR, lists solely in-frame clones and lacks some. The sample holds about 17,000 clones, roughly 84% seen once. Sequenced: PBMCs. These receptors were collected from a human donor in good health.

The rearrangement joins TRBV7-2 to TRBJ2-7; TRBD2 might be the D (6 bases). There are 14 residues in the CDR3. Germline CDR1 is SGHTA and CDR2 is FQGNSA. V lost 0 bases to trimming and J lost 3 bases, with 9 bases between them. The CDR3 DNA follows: TGTGCCAGCAGCTTAGCTAGCGGAAACTACGAGCAGTACTTC. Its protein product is CASSLASGNYEQYF.

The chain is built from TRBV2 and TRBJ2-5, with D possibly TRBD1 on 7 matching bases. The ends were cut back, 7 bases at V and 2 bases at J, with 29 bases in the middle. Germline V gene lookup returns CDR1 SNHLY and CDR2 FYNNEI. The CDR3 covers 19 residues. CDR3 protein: CASNGAGGPPMSVQETQYF. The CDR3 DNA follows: TGTGCCAGCAACGGGGCAGGGGGGCCTCCCATGTCCGTACAAGAGACCCAGTACTTC.

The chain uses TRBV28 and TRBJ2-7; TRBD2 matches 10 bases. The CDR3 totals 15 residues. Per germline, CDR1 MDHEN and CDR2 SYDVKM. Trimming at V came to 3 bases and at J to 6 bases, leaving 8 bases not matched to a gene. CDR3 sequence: CASSLIGLAGVEQYF. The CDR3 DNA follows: TGTGCCAGCAGTTTGATAGGGCTAGCGGGAGTCGAGCAGTACTTC.

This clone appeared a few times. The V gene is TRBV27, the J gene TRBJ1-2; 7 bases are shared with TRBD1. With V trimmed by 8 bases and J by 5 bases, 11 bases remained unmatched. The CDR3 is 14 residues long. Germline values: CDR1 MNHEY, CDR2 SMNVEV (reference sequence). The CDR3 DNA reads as TGTGCCAGCTCCCGACAGGGAGGAGGGTATGGCTACACCTTC. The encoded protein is CASSRQGGGYGYTF.

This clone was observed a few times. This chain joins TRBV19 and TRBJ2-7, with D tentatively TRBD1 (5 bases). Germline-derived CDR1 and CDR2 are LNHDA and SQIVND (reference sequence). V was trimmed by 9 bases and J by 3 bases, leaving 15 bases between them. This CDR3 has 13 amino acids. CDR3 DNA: TGTGCCAGCCAGGGCCCTGGGTTCTACGAGCAGTACTTC. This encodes CASQGPGFYEQYF.

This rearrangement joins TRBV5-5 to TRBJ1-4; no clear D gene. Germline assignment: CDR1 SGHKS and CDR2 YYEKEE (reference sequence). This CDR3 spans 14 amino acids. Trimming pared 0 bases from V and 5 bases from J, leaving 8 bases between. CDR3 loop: CASSLGPQNEKLFF. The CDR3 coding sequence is TGTGCCAGCAGCTTGGGGCCTCAAAATGAAAAACTGTTTTTT.

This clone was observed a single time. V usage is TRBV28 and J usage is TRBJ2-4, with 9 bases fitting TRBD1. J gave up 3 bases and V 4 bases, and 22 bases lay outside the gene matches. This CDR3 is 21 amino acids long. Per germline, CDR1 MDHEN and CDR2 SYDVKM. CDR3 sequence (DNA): TGTGCCAGCAGTTCGGCCTCGAGGGGGACAGGGAAAAAAAATTACAAAAACATTCAGTACTTC. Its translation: CASSSASRGTGKKNYKNIQYF.

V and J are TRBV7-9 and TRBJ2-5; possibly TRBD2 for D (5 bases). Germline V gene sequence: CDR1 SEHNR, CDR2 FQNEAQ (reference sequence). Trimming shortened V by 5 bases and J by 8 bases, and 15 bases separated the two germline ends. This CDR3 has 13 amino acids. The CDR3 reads CASSVDTRTTQYF. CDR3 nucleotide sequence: TGTGCCAGCAGCGTTGACACGCGGACTACCCAGTACTTC.

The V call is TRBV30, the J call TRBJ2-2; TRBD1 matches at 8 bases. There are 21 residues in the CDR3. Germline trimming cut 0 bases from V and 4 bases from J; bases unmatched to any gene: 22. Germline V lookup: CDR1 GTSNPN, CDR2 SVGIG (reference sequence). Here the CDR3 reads CAWSVFRRDRSAKGGTGELFF. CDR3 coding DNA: TGTGCCTGGAGTGTATTCCGACGGGACAGGAGTGCGAAAGGGGGCACCGGGGAGCTGTTTTTT.

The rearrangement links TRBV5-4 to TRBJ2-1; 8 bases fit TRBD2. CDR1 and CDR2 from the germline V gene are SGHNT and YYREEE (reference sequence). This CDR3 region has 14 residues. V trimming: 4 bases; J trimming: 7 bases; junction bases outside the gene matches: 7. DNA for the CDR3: TGTGCCAGCAGCGTGGGCGGGGGGAATAATGAGCAGTTCTTC. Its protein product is CASSVGGGNNEQFF.